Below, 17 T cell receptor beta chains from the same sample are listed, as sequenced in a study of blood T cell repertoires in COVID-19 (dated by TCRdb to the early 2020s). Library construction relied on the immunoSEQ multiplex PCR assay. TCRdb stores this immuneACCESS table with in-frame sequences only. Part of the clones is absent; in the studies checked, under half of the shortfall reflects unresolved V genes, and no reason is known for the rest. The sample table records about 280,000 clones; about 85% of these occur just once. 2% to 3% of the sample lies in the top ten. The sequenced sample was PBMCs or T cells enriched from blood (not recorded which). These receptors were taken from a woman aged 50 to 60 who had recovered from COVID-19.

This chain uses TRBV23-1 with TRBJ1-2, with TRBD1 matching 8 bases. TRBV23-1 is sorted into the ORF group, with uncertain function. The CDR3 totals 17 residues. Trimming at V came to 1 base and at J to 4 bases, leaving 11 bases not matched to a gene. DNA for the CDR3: TGCGCCAGCAGTCAATGCACCGCCAGGGGGCTCGTCTATGGCTACACCTTC. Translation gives CASSQCTARGLVYGYTF.

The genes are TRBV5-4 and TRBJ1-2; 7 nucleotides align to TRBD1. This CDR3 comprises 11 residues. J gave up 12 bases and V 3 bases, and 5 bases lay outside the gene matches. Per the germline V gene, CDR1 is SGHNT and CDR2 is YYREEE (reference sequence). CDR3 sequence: CASSSDRDHTF. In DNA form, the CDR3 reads TGTGCCAGCAGCTCTGACAGGGACCACACCTTC.

In DNA form, the CDR3 reads TGTGCCAGCAGCTTCACCTGGACAGGGAGGTCCTACAATGAGCAGTTCTTC. It is translated as CASSFTWTGRSYNEQFF. This chain uses TRBV7-6 with TRBJ2-1, with 8 bases aligning to TRBD1. The length of the CDR3 is 17 residues. J lost 1 base, V lost 3 bases, and 8 bases had no gene match. From germline, CDR1 is SGHVS and CDR2 FNYEAQ. Looking up the rest from reference TRBV7-6 and TRBJ2-1 gives the full variable domain: GAGVSQSPRYKVTKRGQDVALRCDPISGHVSLYWYRQALGQGPEFLTYFNYEAQQDKSGLPNDRFSAERPEGSISTLTIQRTEQRDSAMYRCASSFTWTGRSYNEQFFGPGTRLTVL.

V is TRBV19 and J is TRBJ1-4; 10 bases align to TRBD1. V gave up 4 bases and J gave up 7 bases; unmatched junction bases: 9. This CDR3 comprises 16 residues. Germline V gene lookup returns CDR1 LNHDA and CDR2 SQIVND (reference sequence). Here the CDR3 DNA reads TGTGCCAGTAGTAACCCCGACAGGGGGCGGAGTGAAAAACTGTTTTTT. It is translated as CASSNPDRGRSEKLFF.

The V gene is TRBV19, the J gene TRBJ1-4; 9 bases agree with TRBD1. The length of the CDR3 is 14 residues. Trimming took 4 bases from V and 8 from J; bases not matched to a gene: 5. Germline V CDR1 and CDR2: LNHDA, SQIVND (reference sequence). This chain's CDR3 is CASSTTTGGEKLFF. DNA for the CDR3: TGTGCCAGTAGTACGACGACAGGGGGGGAAAAACTGTTTTTT.

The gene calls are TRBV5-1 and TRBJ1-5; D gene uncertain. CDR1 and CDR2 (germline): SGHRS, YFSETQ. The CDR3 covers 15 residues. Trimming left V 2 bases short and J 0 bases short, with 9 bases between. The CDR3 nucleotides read TGCGCCAGCAGCTTTCGCGGTGATAGCAATCAGCCCCAGCATTTT. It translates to CASSFRGDSNQPQHF.

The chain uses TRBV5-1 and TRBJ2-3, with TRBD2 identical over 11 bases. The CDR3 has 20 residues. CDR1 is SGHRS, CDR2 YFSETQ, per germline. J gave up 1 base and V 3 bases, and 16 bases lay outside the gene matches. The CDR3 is CASSSTSGILAGVRTDTQYF. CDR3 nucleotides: TGCGCCAGCAGCTCCACATCGGGGATACTAGCGGGGGTTCGCACAGATACGCAGTATTTT.

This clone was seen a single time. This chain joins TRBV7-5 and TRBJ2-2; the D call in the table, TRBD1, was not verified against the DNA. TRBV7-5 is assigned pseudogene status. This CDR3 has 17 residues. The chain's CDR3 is CVRSLATGAVRGGELFF. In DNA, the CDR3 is TGTGTCAGAAGCTTAGCAACAGGGGCCGTACGGGGCGGGGAGCTGTTTTTT.

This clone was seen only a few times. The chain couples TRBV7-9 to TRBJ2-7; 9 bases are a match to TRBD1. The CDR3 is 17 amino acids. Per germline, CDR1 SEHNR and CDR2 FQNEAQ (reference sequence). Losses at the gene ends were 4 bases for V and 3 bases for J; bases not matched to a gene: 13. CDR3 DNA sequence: TGTGCCAGCAGCTCTACCCGACTGGGACAGGGATTCTACGAGCAGTACTTC. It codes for CASSSTRLGQGFYEQYF. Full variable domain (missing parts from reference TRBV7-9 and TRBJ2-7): DTGVSQNPRHKITKRGQNVTFRCDPISEHNRLYWYRQTLGQGPEFLTYFQNEAQLEKSRLLSDRFSAERPKGSFSTLEIQRTEQGDSAMYLCASSSTRLGQGFYEQYFGPGTRLTVT.

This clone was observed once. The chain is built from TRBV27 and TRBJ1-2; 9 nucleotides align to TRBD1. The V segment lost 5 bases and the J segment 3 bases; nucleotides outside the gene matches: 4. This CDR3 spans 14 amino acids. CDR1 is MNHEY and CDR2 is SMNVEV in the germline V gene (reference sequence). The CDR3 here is CASSRGQGYYGYTF. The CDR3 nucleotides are TGTGCCAGCAGTCGCGGACAGGGGTACTATGGCTACACCTTC.

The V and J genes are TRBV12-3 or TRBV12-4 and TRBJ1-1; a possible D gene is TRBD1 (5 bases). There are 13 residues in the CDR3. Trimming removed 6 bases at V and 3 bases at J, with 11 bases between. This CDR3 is CASSPPGYTEAFF. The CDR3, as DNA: TGTGCCAGCAGCCCTCCAGGGTACACTGAAGCTTTCTTT.

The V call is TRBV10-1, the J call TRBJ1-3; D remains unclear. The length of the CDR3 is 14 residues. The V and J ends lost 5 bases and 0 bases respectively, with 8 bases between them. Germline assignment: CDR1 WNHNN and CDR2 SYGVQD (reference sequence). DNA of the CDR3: TGCGCCAGCAGTCCCATGAGCTCTGGAAACACCATATATTTT. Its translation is CASSPMSSGNTIYF.

The CDR3 here is CASSVYRGGGANVLTF. CDR3 bases: TGTGCCAGCAGCGTATACAGGGGAGGTGGGGCCAACGTCCTGACTTTC. The chain uses TRBV7-2 and TRBJ2-6; a weak D match, TRBD1 (7 bases). Germline loops: CDR1 SGHTA, CDR2 FQGNSA. CDR3 size: 16 residues. With 5 bases removed from V and 3 bases from J, the gap between germline ends came to 14 bases.

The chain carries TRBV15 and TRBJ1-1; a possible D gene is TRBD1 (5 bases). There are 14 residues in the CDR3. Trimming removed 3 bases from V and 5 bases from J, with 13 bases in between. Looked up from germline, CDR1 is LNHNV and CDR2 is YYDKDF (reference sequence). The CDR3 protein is CATSRPGEATEAFF. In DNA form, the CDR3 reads TGTGCCACCAGCAGGCCGGGGGAAGCGACTGAAGCTTTCTTT.

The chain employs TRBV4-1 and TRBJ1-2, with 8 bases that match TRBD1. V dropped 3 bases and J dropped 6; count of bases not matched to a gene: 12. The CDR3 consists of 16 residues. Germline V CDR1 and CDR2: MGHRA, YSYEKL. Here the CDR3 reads CASSQSLVDREDGYTF. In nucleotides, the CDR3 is TGCGCCAGCAGCCAGTCGCTCGTGGACAGGGAGGATGGCTACACCTTC.

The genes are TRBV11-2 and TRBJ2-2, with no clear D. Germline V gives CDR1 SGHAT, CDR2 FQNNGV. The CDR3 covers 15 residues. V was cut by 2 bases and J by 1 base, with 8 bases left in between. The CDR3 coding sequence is TGTGCCAGCAGCTTAACGGTCCTGAACACCGGGGAGCTGTTTTTT. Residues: CASSLTVLNTGELFF.

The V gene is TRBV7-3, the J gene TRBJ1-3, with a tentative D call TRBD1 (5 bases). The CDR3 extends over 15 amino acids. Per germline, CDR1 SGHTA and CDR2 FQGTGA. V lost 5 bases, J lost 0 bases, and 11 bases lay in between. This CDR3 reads CASSHTGGSGNTIYF. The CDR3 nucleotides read TGTGCCAGCAGCCATACGGGGGGCTCTGGAAACACCATATATTTT.